These 8 T cell receptor beta chains were sequenced from one sample in a study of T cell changes during pregnancy in multiple sclerosis. Sequenced by immunoSEQ multiplex PCR; TCRdb stores in-frame clones only, minus some. The data show approximately 90,000 clones, approximately 90% seen once. This specimen was peripheral blood, taken in the first trimester of pregnancy. The receptors shown here come from a female donor with multiple sclerosis, enrolled in a pregnancy study.

This rearrangement joins TRBV7-9 to TRBJ1-2; TRBD1 agrees at 8 bases. Germline V gene sequence: CDR1 SEHNR, CDR2 FQNEAQ (reference sequence). The CDR3 runs 17 residues. After removal of 2 bases from V and 4 bases from J, the junction contained 12 bases not matched to a gene. In nucleotides, the CDR3 is TGTGCCAGCAGCTTATATCAGGGGGCTCTGCCTCGCTATGGCTACACCTTC. It yields the protein CASSLYQGALPRYGYTF.

The rearrangement links TRBV5-1 to TRBJ2-1, with D perhaps TRBD2 (6 bases). The CDR3 length is 15 residues. CDR1 and CDR2 from the germline V gene are SGHRS and YFSETQ. V was cut by 0 bases and J by 0 bases, with 7 bases left in between. The CDR3 loop reads CASSLAGSSYNEQFF. In DNA, the CDR3 is TGCGCCAGCAGCTTGGCCGGGAGCTCCTACAATGAGCAGTTCTTC.

The J gene is TRBJ1-1, the V gene TRBV19, with 10 bases fitting TRBD1. CDR3 size: 15 residues. V lost 5 bases and J lost 3; bases outside the gene matches: 6. Germline V gene lookup returns CDR1 LNHDA and CDR2 SQIVND (reference sequence). The CDR3: CASSAGQGVYTEAFF. The CDR3 DNA follows: TGTGCCAGTAGTGCAGGACAGGGGGTGTACACTGAAGCTTTCTTT.

This chain joins TRBV6-6 and TRBJ1-1; D remains ambiguous. This CDR3 has 11 amino acids. Germline CDR1 and CDR2: MNHNY and SVGAGI (reference sequence). V lost 8 bases, J lost 9 bases, and 13 bases lay in between. The CDR3 here is CASERDRKAFF. The CDR3 coding sequence is TGTGCCAGCGAACGGGATCGAAAAGCTTTCTTT.

V gene TRBV5-1 combines with J gene TRBJ2-7, with TRBD1 matching over 9 bases. Trimming took 4 bases from V and 6 from J; bases not matched to a gene: 8. The CDR3 sequence is 14 residues long. CDR1 SGHRS and CDR2 YFSETQ come from the germline V gene. CDR3 in DNA: TGCGCCAGCAGCCCCGGGACAGGGTTGGGCGAGCAGTACTTC. It specifies CASSPGTGLGEQYF.

The sample holds a few counts of this clone. This chain joins TRBV11-2 and TRBJ1-6; possibly TRBD1 for D (6 bases). Germline values: CDR1 SGHAT, CDR2 FQNNGV. There are 14 residues in the CDR3. V lost 0 bases and J lost 7, with 7 bases in between. The CDR3 DNA sequence: TGTGCCAGCAGCTTAGAACAGGGCAATTCACCCCTCCACTTT. Amino acids: CASSLEQGNSPLHF. Supplemented by reference TRBV11-2 and TRBJ1-6, the full variable domain reads EAGVAQSPRYKIIEKRQSVAFWCNPISGHATLYWYQQILGQGPKLLIQFQNNGVVDDSQLPKDRFSAERLKGVDSTLKIQPAKLEDSAVYLCASSLEQGNSPLHFGNGTRLTVT.

Remarks on this clone: At one boundary the junction diverges from the germline segment, which might be a read error. In DNA, the CDR3 is TGTGCCAGCAGATTAGTCTTAACAGATACGCAGTATTTT. Amino acid sequence: CASRLVLTDTQYF. The genes are TRBV7-9 and TRBJ2-3; no definite D call. The CDR3 contains 13 residues. Germline loops: CDR1 SEHNR, CDR2 FQNEAQ (reference sequence).

V usage is TRBV6-1 and J usage is TRBJ1-6; D is perhaps TRBD1 (6 bases). The CDR3 loop spans 12 amino acids. Trimming cost V 8 bases and J 7 bases, with 9 bases left between them. Germline assignment: CDR1 MNHNS and CDR2 SASEGT. The CDR3 coding sequence is TGTGCCAGCGACAGGACAAATTCACCCCTCCACTTT. It codes for CASDRTNSPLHF.